A selection of T cell receptor delta chains follows, all from one sample in a study of Vδ1+ human thymocytes. TCRdb reprocessed the multiplex PCR reads through CATT. The data show about 58,000 delta-chain clones, roughly 16% seen once. Input material: Vdelta1+ gamma-delta thymocytes from the thymus. Source of these receptors: a girl younger than two who had congenital heart surgery. Each CDR3 is given with its conserved first and last residue. D genes are given only for firm matches. A row's size may be missing; if present it is once, few, many or a size class.

clone size	D gene	V gene	CDR3 length	J gene	CDR3 protein	CDR3 DNA
few	TRDD3	TRDV1	20	TRDJ1	CALGAPDWGIRGCYTDKLIF	TGTGCTCTTGGGGCCCCTGATTGGGGGATACGCGGGTGTTACACCGATAAACTCATCTTT
few	-	TRDV1	17	TRDJ1	CALRSLGGRPYTDKLIF	TGTGCTCTTAGGAGTCTTGGGGGCCGACCGTACACCGATAAACTCATCTTT
few	-	TRDV1	13	TRDJ1	CALGDSRTDKLIF	TGTGCTCTTGGGGACTCCAGGACCGATAAACTCATCTTT
-	TRDD3	TRDV1	14	TRDJ1	CALGKTGGYWGLIF	TGTGCTCTTGGTAAAACTGGGGGATACTGGGGACTCATCTTT
few	-	TRDV1	15	TRDJ1	CALGEWATVTPKLIF	TGTGCTCTTGGGGAATGGGCCACCGTAACGCCTAAACTCATCTTT
-	-	TRDV1	19	TRDJ1	CALGELVTPVLRSLDKLIF	TGTGCTCTTGGGGAACTAGTCACTCCCGTACTGCGCTCGCTCGATAAACTCATCTTT
few	-	TRDV1	25	TRDJ1	CALGELVHTGLEGYATPLDTDKLIF	TGTGCTCTTGGGGAACTAGTCCATACGGGACTAGAAGGGTACGCAACCCCCCTAGACACCGATAAACTCATCTTT
few	TRDD3	TRDV1	20	TRDJ1	CALGNFSTLRGGPHTDKLIF	TGTGCTCTTGGGAATTTCTCTACGCTACGTGGGGGACCCCACACCGATAAACTCATCTTT
-	TRDD3	TRDV2	20	TRDJ1	CACAFLVLGDGSTYTDKLIF	TGTGCCTGTGCCTTTCTCGTACTGGGGGATGGCTCTACTTACACCGATAAACTCATCTTT
-	-	TRDV1	22	TRDJ1	CALGDPCLPFQNHTGAVDKLIF	TGTGCTCTTGGGGACCCATGCCTACCCTTCCAAAATCATACTGGGGCGGTCGATAAACTCATCTTT
-	-	TRDV1	23	TRDJ1	CALGEPNRFPLEGGGPYTDKLIF	TGTGCTCTTGGGGAACCCAACCGATTTCCCCTCGAAGGTGGGGGTCCGTACACCGATAAACTCATCTTT
-	-	TRDV1	19	TRDJ1	CALGEPLDPRNGDWNKLIF	TGTGCTCTTGGGGAACCTCTGGACCCCCGCAACGGGGATTGGAATAAACTCATCTTT
few	-	TRDV1	18	TRDJ1	CALGPPGRGNRGTDKLIF	TGTGCTCTTGGGCCACCGGGGAGGGGGAACCGTGGAACCGATAAACTCATCTTT
few	-	TRDV1	21	TRDJ1	CALGESRVPGGLAYYTDKLIF	TGTGCTCTTGGGGAATCCCGGGTTCCTGGAGGCTTGGCCTATTACACCGATAAACTCATCTTT
few	TRDD3	TRDV1	19	TRDJ1	CALGEGSVYWGKYTDKLIF	TGTGCTCTTGGGGAAGGGTCCGTGTACTGGGGGAAGTACACCGATAAACTCATCTTT
few	TRDD3	TRDV1	21	TRDJ1	CALGEQHSTGIRFPYTDKLIF	TGTGCTCTTGGGGAACAGCATAGTACGGGGATACGCTTCCCGTACACCGATAAACTCATCTTT
-	TRDD3	TRDV1	20	TRDJ1	CALGERAALPLGVLTDKLIF	TGTGCTCTTGGGGAACGTGCGGCCCTCCCCCTGGGGGTTCTCACCGATAAACTCATCTTT
-	-	TRDV1	16	TRDJ1	CALGEWYGDYTDKLIF	TGTGCTCTTGGGGAATGGTACGGGGACTACACCGATAAACTCATCTTT
few	-	TRDV1	15	TRDJ1	CALGELVEGTDKLIF	TGTGCTCTTGGGGAACTAGTGGAGGGTACCGATAAACTCATCTTT
-	-	TRDV1	16	TRDJ1	CALGDLYSNYTDKLIF	TGTGCTCTTGGGGATCTATATTCCAACTACACCGATAAACTCATCTTT
-	TRDD3	TRDV1	18	TRDJ1	CALGELNGGYLRTDKLIF	TGTGCTCTTGGGGAACTTAATGGGGGATACCTCCGCACCGATAAACTCATCTTT
few	TRDD3	TRDV1	21	TRDJ1	CALGDFGGHGYLGIPPDKLIF	TGTGCTCTTGGAGACTTTGGCGGACATGGCTACCTGGGGATACCCCCCGATAAACTCATCTTT
-	-	TRDV1	20	TRDJ1	CALGEGSGASPAEITDKLIF	TGTGCTCTTGGGGAAGGTTCCGGGGCCTCCCCTGCCGAAATAACCGATAAACTCATCTTT
-	TRDD3	TRDV1	21	TRDJ1	CALGATPSYRLGDTCTDKLIF	TGTGCTCTTGGGGCCACGCCTTCCTACCGGCTGGGGGATACGTGTACCGATAAACTCATCTTT
few	TRDD3	TRDV1	18	TRDJ1	CALGVTFHTGGRADKLIF	TGTGCTCTTGGGGTGACCTTTCATACTGGGGGTCGGGCCGATAAACTCATCTTT
once	TRDD3	TRDV2	16	TRDJ1	CACDRGWGIHTDKLIF	TGTGCCTGTGATAGGGGGTGGGGGATACACACCGATAAACTCATCTTT
few	-	TRDV1	16	TRDJ1	CALGEHRRDYTDKLIF	TGTGCTCTTGGGGAACATCGTAGGGACTACACCGATAAACTCATCTTT
few	TRDD3	TRDV1	27	TRDJ1	CALGEAAFLRITGGYATGSQYTDKLIF	TGTGCTCTTGGGGAAGCCGCCTTCCTACGTATCACTGGGGGATACGCAACAGGTTCCCAGTACACCGATAAACTCATCTTT
-	TRDD3	TRDV1	21	TRDJ1	CALGERLVRTGDPRYTDKLIF	TGTGCTCTTGGGGAACGTTTAGTCCGAACTGGGGATCCCCGGTACACCGATAAACTCATCTTT
-	TRDD2	TRDV2	21	TRDJ1	CACDTPAFLGGGNCRGDKVIF	TGTGCCTGTGACACCCCGGCCTTCCTAGGAGGTGGGAATTGCCGGGGCGATAAAGTCATCTTT
-	TRDD3	TRDV1	24	TRDJ1	CALGELTRGSHYRGIVRHTDKLIF	TGTGCTCTTGGGGAACTCACGAGGGGTTCCCACTACCGGGGGATAGTTCGTCACACCGATAAACTCATCTTT
-	TRDD3	TRDV1	21	TRDJ1	CALGLAFLGGIRLRYTDKLIF	TGTGCTCTTGGGCTGGCCTTCCTAGGGGGGATACGACTTCGCTACACCGATAAACTCATCTTT
few	TRDD3	TRDV1	20	TRDJ1	CALGELLGNLGVPPRDKLIF	TGTGCTCTTGGGGAACTGTTGGGGAACCTGGGGGTTCCCCCGAGGGATAAACTCATCTTT
few	-	TRDV3	14	TRDJ1	CAFPKPPKTDKLIF	TGTGCCTTCCCCAAACCGCCAAAGACCGATAAACTCATCTTT
few	-	TRDV1	17	TRDJ1	CALGDPGLRGYTDKLIF	TGTGCTCTTGGGGACCCAGGCTTAAGGGGGTACACCGATAAACTCATCTTT